This TCR beta chain was captured by sequencing in a study of technical replicates of blood from a handful of donors. This clone showed up just a few times. The repertoire was sequenced with immunoSEQ multiplex PCR; TCRdb's copy has only in-frame clones and lacks some. The table lists approximately 85,000 clones, 90% to 95% of them singletons. V lost 8 bases, J lost 13 bases, and 20 bases lay in between. CDR1 is MNHEY, CDR2 SVGAGI, per germline. This CDR3 comprises 12 residues. The specimen sequenced was T cells isolated from PBMCs. The chain has TRBV6-5 and TRBJ1-1; D might be TRBD1 (6 bases). This clonotype was sampled from a human donor in good health. The CDR3 protein is CASWAGDRRGFF. The CDR3 DNA is TGTGCCAGCTGGGCGGGGGACCGCAGGGGTTTCTTT.